Below, 10 T cell receptor beta chains from the same sample are listed, as sequenced in a study of T cells expressing NK-cell markers. TCRdb re-called the 5' RACE reads and catalogs CDR3 proteins one per entry, DNA excluded. The table for this sample gives around 790 distinct CDR3 sequences. Source material: blood T cells: a sorted CD56 or NKG2C T cell subset, CD4+ or CD8+ T cells, or bulk PBMC T cells (not recorded which). These receptors were taken from a man aged 18-70 years in good health.

This clonotype registers large by frequency. The gene calls are TRBV12-5 and TRBJ1-2. The CDR3 runs to 13 residues. The germline gives CDR1 LGHNT, CDR2 FRNRAP. This CDR3 is CASGIGRVGGYTF.

Considering frequency, this clonotype is medium-sized (0.01 to 0.1%). The chain is built from TRBV4-2 and TRBJ1-6. CDR1 LGHNA and CDR2 YNFKEQ come from the germline V gene. CDR3 length: 14 residues. This CDR3 is CASSQVWGGSPLHF.

The chain has TRBV5-8 and TRBJ1-1; TCRdb outputs TRBD1, but without DNA this stays unchecked. Germline assignment: CDR1 SGHTS and CDR2 YDEGEE. The CDR3 runs 14 residues. CDR3: CASSPGSMNTEAFF.

The chain employs TRBV12-5 and TRBJ2-7; there is no DNA to check the TCRdb D call of TRBD1. Germline assignment: CDR1 LGHNT and CDR2 FRNRAP. The CDR3 runs 17 residues. CDR3 region: CASGLPWGGKGSYEQYF.

The V and J genes are TRBV4-2 and TRBJ1-6. This CDR3 is built from 17 residues. Looked up from germline, CDR1 is LGHNA and CDR2 is YNFKEQ. CDR3 amino acids: CASSPRAGSSYNSPLHF.

Measured by frequency, this clonotype is medium-sized (0.01 to 0.1%). V gene TRBV9 combines with J gene TRBJ1-1. Germline V gives CDR1 SGDLS, CDR2 YYNGEE. The CDR3 totals 14 residues. The CDR3 spells CASSPRNKNTEAFF. Full variable domain (outside the CDR3, taken from reference TRBV9 and TRBJ1-1): DSGVTQTPKHLITATGQRVTLRCSPRSGDLSVYWYQQSLDQGLQFLIQYYNGEERAKGNILERFSAQQFPDLHSELNLSSLELGDSALYFCASSPRNKNTEAFFGQGTRLTVV.

The J gene is TRBJ2-2, the V gene TRBV13. There are 14 residues in the CDR3. Germline V gene sequence: CDR1 PRHDT, CDR2 FYEKMQ (reference sequence). This CDR3 reads CASSLDRGFRELFF. The full variable domain, completed using reference TRBV13 and TRBJ2-2, is AAGVIQSPRHLIKEKRETATLKCYPIPRHDTVYWYQQGPGQDPQFLISFYEKMQSDKGSIPDRFSAQQFSDYHSELNMSSLELGDSALYFCASSLDRGFRELFFGEGSRLTVL.

This clonotype ranks as medium-sized in terms of frequency. V and J are TRBV18 and TRBJ1-2; the D call from TCRdb, TRBD1, cannot be confirmed without DNA. This CDR3 contains 14 residues. Looked up from germline, CDR1 is KGHSH and CDR2 is LQKENI. The CDR3 sequence: CASSPSGGDYGYTF.

Judged by frequency, this clonotype is large. The chain recombines TRBV7-2 with TRBJ2-5; the TRBD2 assignment by TCRdb is unverifiable without DNA. In germline, CDR1 is SGHTA, CDR2 FQGNSA. The CDR3 is 17 residues long. CDR3: CASRAWRSGVYQETQYF. Full variable domain (remainder filled in from reference TRBV7-2 and TRBJ2-5): GAGVSQSPSNKVTEKGKDVELRCDPISGHTALYWYRQSLGQGLEFLIYFQGNSAPDKSGLPSDRFSAERTGGSVSTLTIQRTQQEDSAVYLCASRAWRSGVYQETQYFGPGTRLLVL.

This clonotype counts as medium-sized by frequency. V and J are TRBV20-1 and TRBJ1-1. CDR3 length equals 15 residues. Germline V gene sequence: CDR1 DFQATT, CDR2 SNEGSKA (reference sequence). This CDR3 is CSAGDRTNMNTEAFF.